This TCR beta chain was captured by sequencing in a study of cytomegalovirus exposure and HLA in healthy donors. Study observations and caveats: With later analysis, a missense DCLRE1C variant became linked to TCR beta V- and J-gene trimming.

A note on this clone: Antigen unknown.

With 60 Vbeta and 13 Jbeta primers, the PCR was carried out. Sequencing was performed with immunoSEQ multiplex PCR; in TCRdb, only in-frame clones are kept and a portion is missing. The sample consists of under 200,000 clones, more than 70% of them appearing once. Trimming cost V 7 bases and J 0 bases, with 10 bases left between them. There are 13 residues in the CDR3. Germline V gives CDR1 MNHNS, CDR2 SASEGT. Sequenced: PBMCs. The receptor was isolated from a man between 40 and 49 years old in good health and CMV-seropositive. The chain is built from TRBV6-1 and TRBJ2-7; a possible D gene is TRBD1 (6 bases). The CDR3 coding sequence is TGTGCCAGCACCTACAGGGACTCCTACGAGCAGTACTTC. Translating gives CASTYRDSYEQYF.